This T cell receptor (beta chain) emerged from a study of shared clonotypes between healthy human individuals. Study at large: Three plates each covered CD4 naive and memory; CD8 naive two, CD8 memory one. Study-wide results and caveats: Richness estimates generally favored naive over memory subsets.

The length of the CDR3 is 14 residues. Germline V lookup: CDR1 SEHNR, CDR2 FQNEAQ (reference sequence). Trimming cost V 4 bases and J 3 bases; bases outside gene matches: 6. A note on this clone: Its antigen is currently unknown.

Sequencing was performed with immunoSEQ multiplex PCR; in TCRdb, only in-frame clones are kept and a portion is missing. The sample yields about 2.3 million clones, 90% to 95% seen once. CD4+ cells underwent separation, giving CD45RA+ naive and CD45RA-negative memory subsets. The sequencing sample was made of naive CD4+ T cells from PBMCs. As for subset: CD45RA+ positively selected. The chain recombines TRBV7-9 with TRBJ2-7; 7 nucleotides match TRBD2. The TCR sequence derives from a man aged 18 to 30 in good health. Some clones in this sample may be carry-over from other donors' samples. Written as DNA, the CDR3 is TGTGCCAGCAGCTCCCTGGGCGGGAGCTACGAGCAGTACTTC. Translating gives CASSSLGGSYEQYF.